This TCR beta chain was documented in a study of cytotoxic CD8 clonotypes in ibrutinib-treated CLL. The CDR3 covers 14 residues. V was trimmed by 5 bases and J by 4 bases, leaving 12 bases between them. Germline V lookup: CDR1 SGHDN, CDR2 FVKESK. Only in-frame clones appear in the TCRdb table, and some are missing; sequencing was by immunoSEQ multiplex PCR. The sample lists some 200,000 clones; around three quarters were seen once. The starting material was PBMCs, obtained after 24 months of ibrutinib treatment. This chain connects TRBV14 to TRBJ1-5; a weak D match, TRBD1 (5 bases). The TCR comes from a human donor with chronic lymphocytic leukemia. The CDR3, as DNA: TGTGCCAGCAGCGGAGCAGGGAGAAATCAGCCCCAGCATTTT. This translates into CASSGAGRNQPQHF.